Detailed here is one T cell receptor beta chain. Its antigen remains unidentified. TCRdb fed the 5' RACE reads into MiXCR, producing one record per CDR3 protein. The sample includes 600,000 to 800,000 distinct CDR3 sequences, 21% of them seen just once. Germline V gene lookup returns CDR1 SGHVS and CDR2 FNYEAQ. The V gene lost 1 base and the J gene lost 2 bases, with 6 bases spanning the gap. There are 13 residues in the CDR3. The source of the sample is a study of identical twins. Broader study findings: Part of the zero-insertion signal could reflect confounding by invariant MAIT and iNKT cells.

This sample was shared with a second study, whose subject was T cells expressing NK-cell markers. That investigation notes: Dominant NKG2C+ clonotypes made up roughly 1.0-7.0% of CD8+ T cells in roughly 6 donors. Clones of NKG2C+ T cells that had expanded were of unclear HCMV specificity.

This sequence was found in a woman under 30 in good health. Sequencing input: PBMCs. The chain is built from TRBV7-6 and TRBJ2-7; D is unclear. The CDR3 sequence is CASSLEWPYEQYF. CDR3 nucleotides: TGTGCCAGCAGCTTAGAGTGGCCCTACGAGCAGTACTTC.